The sequence of this T cell receptor beta chain was determined in a study of cytomegalovirus exposure and HLA in healthy donors. The study, taken as a whole, reports: In a later analysis, TCR beta V- and J-gene trimming was associated with a missense DCLRE1C variant. A later analysis, which compared TCR beta chains of equal frequency, found the HLA-associated ones more clonally expanded.

As for this clone: The antigen remains undetermined.

The PCR employed 60 Vbeta primers together with 13 Jbeta primers. Here immunoSEQ multiplex PCR was the method, and the copy in TCRdb shows in-frame clones only, minus some. The table has about 120,000 clones, 60% to 85% seen once. V shed 2 bases and J 10 bases; nucleotides not matched to a gene: 8. The V gene's germline CDR1 is SGHNT and CDR2 YYREEE (reference sequence). The CDR3 is 15 residues long. This chain uses TRBV5-4 with TRBJ2-1; 11 nucleotides align to TRBD2. Sample: PBMCs. The receptor's source is a female donor in good health and CMV-seronegative. The CDR3 is CASSLLTSGAVEQFF. CDR3 nucleotide sequence: TGTGCCAGCAGCTTATTGACTAGCGGGGCCGTAGAGCAGTTCTTC.